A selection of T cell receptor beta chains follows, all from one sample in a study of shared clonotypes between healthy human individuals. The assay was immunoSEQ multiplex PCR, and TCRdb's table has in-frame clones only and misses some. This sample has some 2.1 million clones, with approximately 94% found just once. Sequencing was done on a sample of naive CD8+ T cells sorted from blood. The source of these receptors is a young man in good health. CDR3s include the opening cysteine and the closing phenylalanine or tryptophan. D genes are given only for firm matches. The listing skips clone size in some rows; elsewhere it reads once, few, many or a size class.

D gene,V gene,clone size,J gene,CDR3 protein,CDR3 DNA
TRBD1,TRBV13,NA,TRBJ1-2,CASSLAGQGSGLGGYTF,TGTGCCAGCAGCTTAGCTGGACAGGGAAGTGGTCTGGGGGGCTACACCTTC
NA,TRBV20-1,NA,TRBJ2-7,CSALGGYEQYF,TGCAGTGCTCTAGGGGGCTACGAGCAGTACTTC
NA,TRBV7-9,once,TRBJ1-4,CASSPDRLNEKLFF,TGTGCCAGCAGCCCGGACAGACTTAATGAAAAACTGTTTTTT
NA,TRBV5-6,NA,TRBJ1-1,CASSFFMAPGAFF,TGTGCCAGCAGCTTTTTTATGGCCCCCGGCGCTTTCTTT
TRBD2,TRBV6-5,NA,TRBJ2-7,CASSYSGTSGFYEQYF,TGTGCCAGCAGTTACTCCGGGACTAGCGGTTTCTACGAGCAGTACTTC
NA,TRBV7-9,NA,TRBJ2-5,CASSSDSSQETQYF,TGTGCCAGCAGCTCGGACAGCTCTCAAGAGACCCAGTACTTC
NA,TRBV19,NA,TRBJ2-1,CASSIDPSSYNEQFF,TGTGCCAGTAGTATAGACCCGAGCTCCTACAATGAGCAGTTCTTC
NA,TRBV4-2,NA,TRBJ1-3,CASSHPSFGNTIYF,TGTGCCAGCAGCCACCCCTCGTTCGGGAACACCATATATTTT
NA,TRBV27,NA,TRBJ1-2,CASSRNRLGYTF,TGTGCCAGCAGTCGTAATCGACTGGGCTACACCTTC
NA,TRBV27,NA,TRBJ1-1,CASSLGAPQPEAFF,TGTGCCAGCAGTTTGGGGGCGCCCCAGCCTGAAGCTTTCTTT
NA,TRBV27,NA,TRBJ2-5,CASSPHRTPYQETQYF,TGTGCCAGCAGTCCACACAGAACCCCGTACCAAGAGACCCAGTACTTC
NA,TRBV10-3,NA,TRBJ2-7,CAISESPVYEQYF,TGTGCCATCAGTGAGTCGCCGGTATACGAGCAGTACTTC
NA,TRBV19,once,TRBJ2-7,CASSYRVEGYEQYF,TGTGCCAGTAGTTACAGGGTGGAGGGCTACGAGCAGTACTTC
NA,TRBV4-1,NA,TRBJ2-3,CASSQDQGPDTQYF,TGCGCCAGCAGCCAAGACCAGGGACCAGATACGCAGTATTTT
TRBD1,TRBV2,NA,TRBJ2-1,CASSETGGGNEQFF,TGTGCCAGCAGTGAGACAGGGGGAGGCAATGAGCAGTTCTTC
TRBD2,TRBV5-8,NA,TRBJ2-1,CASSLGPGTSSYNEQFF,TGTGCCAGCAGCTTGGGCCCCGGGACTAGCTCGTACAATGAGCAGTTCTTC
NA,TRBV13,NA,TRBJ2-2,CASSPHGAGELFF,TGTGCCAGCAGCCCCCACGGCGCCGGGGAGCTGTTTTTT
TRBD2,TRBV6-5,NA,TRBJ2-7,CASGLAEWPSYEQYF,TGTGCCAGCGGACTAGCGGAGTGGCCCTCCTACGAGCAGTACTTC
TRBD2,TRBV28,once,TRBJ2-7,CASSLGLAGVYEQYF,TGTGCCAGCAGTTTAGGACTAGCGGGAGTTTACGAGCAGTACTTC
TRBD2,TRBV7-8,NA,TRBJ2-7,CASSLFLGEGSYEQYF,TGTGCCAGCAGCTTGTTTTTGGGGGAGGGATCCTACGAGCAGTACTTC
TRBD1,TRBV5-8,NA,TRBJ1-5,CASSFSAGGSQPQHF,TGTGCCAGCAGCTTTTCGGCAGGGGGTAGTCAGCCCCAGCATTTT
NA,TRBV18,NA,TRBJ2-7,CASSPPDSSFYEQYF,TGTGCCAGCTCACCACCGGACAGCTCCTTCTACGAGCAGTACTTC
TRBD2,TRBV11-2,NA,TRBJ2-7,CASSLSALTSGVDYEQYF,TGTGCCAGCAGCTTATCGGCTTTGACTAGCGGGGTCGACTACGAGCAGTACTTC
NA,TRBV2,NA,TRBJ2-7,CASSERPLSSYEQYF,TGTGCCAGCAGTGAAAGGCCACTAAGCTCCTACGAGCAGTACTTC
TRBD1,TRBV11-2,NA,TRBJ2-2,CASSSPSGQGVVGELFF,TGTGCCAGCAGCTCCCCCTCGGGACAGGGGGTCGTCGGGGAGCTGTTTTTT
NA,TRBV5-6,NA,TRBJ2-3,CASSFWGTDTQYF,TGTGCCAGCAGCTTTTGGGGCACAGATACGCAGTATTTT
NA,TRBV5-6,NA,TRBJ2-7,CASRVRETYYEQYF,TGTGCCAGCAGAGTCAGGGAAACGTACTACGAGCAGTACTTC
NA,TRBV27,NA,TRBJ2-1,CASSFVPSYNEQFF,TGTGCCAGCAGTTTCGTCCCTTCCTACAATGAGCAGTTCTTC
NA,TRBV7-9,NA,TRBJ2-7,CASSIGEGGSSYEQYF,TGTGCCAGCAGCATAGGGGAGGGGGGAAGCTCCTACGAGCAGTACTTC
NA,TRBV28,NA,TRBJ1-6,CASYTPGIGLAGAYNSPLHF,TGTGCCAGCTACACCCCCGGGATCGGACTGGCAGGGGCCTATAATTCACCCCTCCACTTT
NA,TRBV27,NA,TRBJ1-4,CASSLGGSNEKLFF,TGTGCCAGCAGTTTAGGGGGCTCTAATGAAAAACTGTTTTTT
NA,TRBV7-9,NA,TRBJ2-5,CASSLGWGNQETQYF,TGTGCCAGCAGCTTAGGCTGGGGGAACCAAGAGACCCAGTACTTC
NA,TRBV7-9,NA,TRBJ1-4,CASSLRDATNEKLFF,TGTGCCAGCAGCTTAAGGGATGCAACTAATGAAAAACTGTTTTTT